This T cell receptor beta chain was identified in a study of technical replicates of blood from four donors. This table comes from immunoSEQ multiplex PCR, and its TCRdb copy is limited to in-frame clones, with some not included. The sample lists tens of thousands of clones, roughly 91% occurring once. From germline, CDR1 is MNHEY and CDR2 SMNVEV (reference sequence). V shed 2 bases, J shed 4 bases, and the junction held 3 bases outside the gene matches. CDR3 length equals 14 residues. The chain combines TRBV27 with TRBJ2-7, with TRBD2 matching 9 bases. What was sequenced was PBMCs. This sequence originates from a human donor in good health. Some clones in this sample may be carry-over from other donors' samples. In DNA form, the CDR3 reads TGTGCCAGCAGTTTAGCGGGAGGGCCTTACGAGCAGTACTTC. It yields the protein CASSLAGGPYEQYF.